This T cell receptor beta chain was found in a study of blood T cell repertoires in COVID-19. On the study more broadly: PBMCs, B-cell-depleted T cells, or T cells were the source of the cDNA or gDNA that made up the material.

As processed by the authors: From reference gene primer amplification, estimates of nucleated cell counts were derived. The data were produced by immunoSEQ multiplex PCR, yet TCRdb's version contains in-frame clones alone and is incomplete. V and J calls and clone size are given by that table; D and trimming were obtained from the DNA. The sample lists approximately 250,000 clones, approximately 89% seen once, with around 2.8% in the top ten. The CDR3 covers 13 residues. The V gene's germline CDR1 is SQVTM and CDR2 ANQGSEA. Cohort assignment relied on participant-reported clinical history. The chain links TRBV29-1 to TRBJ1-2; TRBD1 matches at 10 bases. This sequence was found in a man aged 40-55 years who had been exposed to COVID-19. The specimen was PBMCs or T cells enriched from blood (not recorded which). The chain's CDR3 is CQHGTGVSYGYTF. In nucleotides, the CDR3 is TGCCAGCACGGGACAGGGGTTAGTTATGGCTACACCTTC.